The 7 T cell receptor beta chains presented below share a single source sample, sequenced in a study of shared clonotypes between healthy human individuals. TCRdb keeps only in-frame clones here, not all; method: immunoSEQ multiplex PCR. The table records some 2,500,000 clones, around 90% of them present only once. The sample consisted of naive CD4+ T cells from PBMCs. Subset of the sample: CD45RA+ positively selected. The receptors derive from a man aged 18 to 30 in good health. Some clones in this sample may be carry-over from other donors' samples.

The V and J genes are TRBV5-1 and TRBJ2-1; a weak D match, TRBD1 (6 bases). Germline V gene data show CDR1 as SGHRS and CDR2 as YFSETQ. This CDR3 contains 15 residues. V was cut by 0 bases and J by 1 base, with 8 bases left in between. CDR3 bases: TGCGCCAGCAGCTTGGAGGACAGATCCTACAATGAGCAGTTCTTC. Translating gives CASSLEDRSYNEQFF.

The CDR3 sequence: CASSLDRHNEQFF. CDR3 nucleotides: TGTGCCAGCAGCCTGGACAGACACAATGAGCAGTTCTTC. The V call is TRBV11-2, the J call TRBJ2-1; tentative D call: TRBD1 (6 bases). V lost 5 bases and J lost 5, with 10 bases in between. CDR3 length equals 13 residues. Looked up from germline, CDR1 is SGHAT and CDR2 is FQNNGV.

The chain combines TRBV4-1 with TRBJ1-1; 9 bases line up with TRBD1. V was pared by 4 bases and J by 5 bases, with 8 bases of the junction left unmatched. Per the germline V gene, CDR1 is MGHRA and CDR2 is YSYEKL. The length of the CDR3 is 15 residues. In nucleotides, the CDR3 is TGCGCCAGCAGCCCCGGGACAGGGCCCACGACTGAAGCTTTCTTT. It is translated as CASSPGTGPTTEAFF.

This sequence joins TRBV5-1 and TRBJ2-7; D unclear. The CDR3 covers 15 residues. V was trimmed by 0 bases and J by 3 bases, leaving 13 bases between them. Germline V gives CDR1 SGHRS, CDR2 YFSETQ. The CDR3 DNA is TGCGCCAGCAGCTTGGATCCCGGTGTGTACTACGAGCAGTACTTC. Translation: CASSLDPGVYYEQYF.

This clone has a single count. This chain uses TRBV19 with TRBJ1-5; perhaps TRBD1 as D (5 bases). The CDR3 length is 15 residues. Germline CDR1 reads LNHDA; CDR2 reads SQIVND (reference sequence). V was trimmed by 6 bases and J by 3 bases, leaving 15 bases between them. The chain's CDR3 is CASSLTPGPNQPQHF. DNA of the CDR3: TGTGCCAGTAGCCTCACTCCGGGACCCAATCAGCCCCAGCATTTT.

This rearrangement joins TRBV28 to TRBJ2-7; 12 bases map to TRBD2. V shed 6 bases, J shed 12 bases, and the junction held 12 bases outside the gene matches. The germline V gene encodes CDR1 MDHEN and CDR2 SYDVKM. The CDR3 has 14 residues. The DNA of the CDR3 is TGTGCCAGCAGGGAGACTAGCGGGAGTCCCGGGTGGTACTTC. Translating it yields CASRETSGSPGWYF.

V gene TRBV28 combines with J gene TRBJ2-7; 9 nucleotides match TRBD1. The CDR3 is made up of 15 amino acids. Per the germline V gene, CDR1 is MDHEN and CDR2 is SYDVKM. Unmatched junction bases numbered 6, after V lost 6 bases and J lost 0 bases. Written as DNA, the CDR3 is TGTGCCAGCAGACCTGGACAGGGGAACTCCTACGAGCAGTACTTC. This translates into CASRPGQGNSYEQYF.